By share, the clone carrying this T cell receptor (beta chain) ranks as medium-sized. TRB was amplified from about 250-500 ng of blood genomic DNA. TRB rearrangements were amplified by multiplex PCR with BIOMED2 TRB-A/B primers. TCRdb ran MiXCR on the multiplex PCR reads and lists one entry per CDR3 protein. The sample records about 5,200 distinct CDR3 sequences, 25% to 30% being singletons. The data stem from a study of T and B cells in COVID-19 patients. The CDR3 contains 16 residues. V was trimmed by 1 base and J by 4 bases, leaving 13 bases between them. The V gene's germline CDR1 is KGHSH and CDR2 LQKENI.

This receptor was obtained from a human donor with active COVID-19. The sequenced sample consisted of blood. The chain joins TRBV18 to TRBJ2-2; tentative D call: TRBD2 (6 bases). The CDR3 coding sequence is TGTGCCAGCTCACCACTAGGGACTGGCGGCACCGGGGAGCTGTTTTTT. Translation gives CASSPLGTGGTGELFF.